This T cell receptor beta chain was sequenced for a study of blood T cell repertoires in COVID-19. The overall study: The study drew acute and convalescent COVID-19 samples from the United States, Italy and Spain. PBMCs, B-cell-depleted T cells, or T cells were the source of the cDNA or gDNA that made up the material.

Authors' processing steps: From reference gene primer amplification, estimates of nucleated cell counts were derived. Sequencing used immunoSEQ multiplex PCR; TCRdb keeps in-frame clones, though not all of them. V and J calls and clone size are as listed in that table; D and trimming were resolved from the DNA. This table holds roughly 8,600 clones, around four fifths found once. Sequencing was carried out using peripheral blood. The sequence was obtained from a human donor in a cohort sampled during active COVID-19.

CDR3 region: CASSIEPTGLNEQYF. The CDR3 DNA follows: TGTGCCAGTAGTATAGAGCCGACAGGGTTGAACGAGCAGTACTTC. The chain combines TRBV19 with TRBJ2-7, with TRBD1 identical over 7 bases. Germline CDR1 is LNHDA and CDR2 is SQIVND (reference sequence). J gave up 5 bases and V 0 bases, and 7 bases lay outside the gene matches. CDR3 length equals 15 residues.